The 21 T cell receptor beta chains below all came from one sample that was sequenced in a study of T-cell memory formation after mild COVID-19. TCRdb called the 5' RACE reads again in MiXCR, with one record for every CDR3 protein. The repertoire holds 350,000 to 550,000 distinct CDR3 sequences, with approximately 18% as singletons. The sample consisted of PBMCs or a T cell subset sorted from them (not recorded which). These receptors came from a man between 18 and 35 years old who had mild COVID-19 (a few samples of this study predate the infection). Cell type and time point are not known.

There are a few counts of this clonotype. The V call is TRBV29-1, the J call TRBJ2-7; perhaps TRBD2 as D (5 bases). There are 13 residues in the CDR3. Per germline, CDR1 SQVTM and CDR2 ANQGSEA. V shed 3 bases and J shed 5 bases, with 14 bases lying between them. CDR3 bases: TGCAGCGTTGAGGACTGGCTAGGAGACGAGCAGTACTTC. Its protein product is CSVEDWLGDEQYF.

V and J are TRBV4-2 and TRBJ2-3; TRBD2 matches 9 bases. J gave up 5 bases and V 0 bases, and 9 bases lay outside the gene matches. The CDR3 contains 17 residues. Germline V gene lookup returns CDR1 LGHNA and CDR2 YNFKEQ. The CDR3 nucleotides are TGTGCCAGCAGCCAAGATGGGGGTAGCGGGGGTGGAGATACGCAGTATTTT. Its translation: CASSQDGGSGGGDTQYF.

The chain is built from TRBV9 and TRBJ2-3; D perhaps matches TRBD2 (7 bases). Per germline, CDR1 SGDLS and CDR2 YYNGEE. CDR3 length: 15 residues. V shed 3 bases and J shed 3 bases, with 14 bases lying between them. CDR3: CASSAGGRRTDTQYF. The CDR3 region has the DNA TGTGCCAGCAGCGCGGGGGGCCGAAGAACAGATACGCAGTATTTT. Together with reference TRBV9 and TRBJ2-3, the CDR3 gives the full variable domain: DSGVTQTPKHLITATGQRVTLRCSPRSGDLSVYWYQQSLDQGLQFLIQYYNGEERAKGNILERFSAQQFPDLHSELNLSSLELGDSALYFCASSAGGRRTDTQYFGPGTRLTVL.

The chain links TRBV6-4 to TRBJ2-3; 11 bases align to TRBD2. V was clipped by 3 bases and J by 4 bases; unmatched bases: 3. Per the germline V gene, CDR1 is MRHNA and CDR2 is SNTAGT. The CDR3 loop spans 15 amino acids. The CDR3 spells CASSEQTSGADTQYF. The DNA of the CDR3 is TGTGCCAGCAGTGAACAGACTAGCGGGGCAGATACGCAGTATTTT.

With regard to this clonotype: A much larger clone sits a single nucleotide away, making a read error possible. J is TRBJ2-3 and V is TRBV7-9; D perhaps matches TRBD1 (6 bases). The CDR3 has 16 amino acids. Germline CDR1 reads SEHNR; CDR2 reads FQNEAQ (reference sequence). V lost 4 bases and J lost 3, with 17 bases in between. In nucleotides, the CDR3 is TGTGCCAGCAGCTCCACTGGCAGGGGAAGAACAGATACGCAGTATTTT. Protein: CASSSTGRGRTDTQYF.

The J gene is TRBJ2-1, the V gene TRBV5-1, with D possibly being TRBD1 (6 bases). Looked up from germline, CDR1 is SGHRS and CDR2 is YFSETQ. This CDR3 has 16 amino acids. Trimming left V 4 bases short and J 5 bases short, with 19 bases between. CDR3 region: CASSRSRGHQDNEQFF. The DNA of the CDR3 is TGCGCCAGCAGCCGATCCCGGGGACACCAGGACAATGAGCAGTTCTTC.

The chain recombines TRBV7-3 with TRBJ2-3, with TRBD2 identical over 11 bases. The CDR3 is 18 residues long. Germline V gene sequence: CDR1 SGHTA, CDR2 FQGTGA. With 5 bases clipped from V and 4 bases from J, the junction kept 14 bases outside the gene matches. The CDR3, as DNA: TGTGCCAGCAGCCCCTCCGGGTTAGCGGGGGGGTTGGCAGATACGCAGTATTTT. This codes for CASSPSGLAGGLADTQYF.

This sequence joins TRBV12-3 or TRBV12-4 and TRBJ2-7; 12 bases are shared with TRBD1. The CDR3 contains 15 residues. Losses at the gene ends were 5 bases for V and 3 bases for J; bases not matched to a gene: 5. This CDR3 is CASSPGTGGLYEQYF. The CDR3 nucleotides read TGTGCCAGCAGTCCCGGGACAGGGGGCCTCTACGAGCAGTACTTC.

Only a few counts were recorded for this clonotype. The genes are TRBV18 and TRBJ1-1; 7 bases map to TRBD1. V shed 3 bases and J 1 base; nucleotides not matched to a gene: 5. Germline assignment: CDR1 KGHSH and CDR2 LQKENI. The CDR3 contains 15 residues. This chain's CDR3 is CASSPLRTGNTEAFF. The CDR3 DNA follows: TGTGCCAGCTCACCTCTACGGACAGGGAACACTGAAGCTTTCTTT. Supplemented by reference TRBV18 and TRBJ1-1, the full variable domain reads NAGVMQNPRHLVRRRGQEARLRCSPMKGHSHVYWYRQLPEEGLKFMVYLQKENIIDESGMPKERFSAEFPKEGPSILRIQQVVRGDSAAYFCASSPLRTGNTEAFFGQGTRLTVV.

This clonotype was detected many times. This rearrangement joins TRBV5-1 to TRBJ2-1, with 8 bases identical to TRBD2. This CDR3 comprises 16 residues. CDR1 SGHRS and CDR2 YFSETQ come from the germline V gene. Trimming took 1 base from V and 9 from J; bases not matched to a gene: 12. The CDR3: CASSLRSGGAVGEQFF. CDR3 nucleotide sequence: TGCGCCAGCAGCTTGAGGTCGGGGGGGGCCGTTGGTGAGCAGTTCTTC.

There are a few counts of this clonotype. The CDR3 reads CASSQDRSQYTDTQYF. The CDR3 DNA reads as TGCGCCAGCAGCCAAGATCGATCGCAGTACACAGATACGCAGTATTTT. The chain joins TRBV4-1 to TRBJ2-3; D gene ambiguous. Germline lookup yields CDR1 MGHRA and CDR2 YSYEKL. The CDR3 has 16 residues. V was trimmed by 0 bases and J by 2 bases, leaving 12 bases between them.

This clonotype was recorded at least ten times. CDR3 amino acids: CASSHQRDTEAFF. CDR3 bases: TGTGCCAGCAGCCACCAGAGGGACACTGAAGCTTTCTTT. V and J are TRBV12-3 or TRBV12-4 and TRBJ1-1; no reliable D call. V lost 6 bases, J lost 3 bases, and 11 bases lay in between. The CDR3 spans 13 residues.

This clonotype showed up many times. The rearrangement links TRBV7-2 to TRBJ2-5; D is possibly TRBD1 or TRBD2 (5 bases each). Germline values: CDR1 SGHTA, CDR2 FQGNSA. The CDR3 totals 16 residues. V lost 1 base and J 4 bases, leaving 16 bases between the germline ends. CDR3 in amino acids: CASSLGRDAWGETQYF. For the CDR3, the DNA is TGTGCCAGCAGCTTAGGAAGGGACGCGTGGGGAGAGACCCAGTACTTC.

This clonotype appeared many times. This chain joins TRBV25-1 and TRBJ1-1; D ambiguous. Germline lookup yields CDR1 MGHDK and CDR2 SYGVNS. V was clipped by 3 bases and J by 7 bases, with 12 bases between them. This CDR3 contains 13 residues. The DNA for the CDR3 is TGTGCCAGCAGTGATTATCCCGCAGGTGAAGCTTTCTTT. Translating it yields CASSDYPAGEAFF.

This clonotype was picked up many times. The chain couples TRBV4-2 to TRBJ2-7; 12 bases match TRBD2. Trimming took 0 bases from V and 0 from J; bases not matched to a gene: 6. The CDR3 covers 18 residues. Germline CDR1 and CDR2: LGHNA and YNFKEQ. The DNA for the CDR3 is TGTGCCAGCAGCCAAGACCCTCTAGCGGGGGGGACCTCCTACGAGCAGTACTTC. Protein: CASSQDPLAGGTSYEQYF.

The chain joins TRBV6-6 to TRBJ2-7; TRBD1 agrees at 8 bases. This CDR3 contains 12 residues. CDR1 is MNHNY, CDR2 SVGAGI, per germline (reference sequence). CDR3 residues: CASSQTPGGPCV. The CDR3 DNA reads TGTGCCAGCAGTCAGACTCCAGGGGGCCCGTGCGTC.

A few counts support this clonotype. The V gene is TRBV12-3 or TRBV12-4, the J gene TRBJ1-5, with 9 bases fitting TRBD1. This CDR3 spans 16 amino acids. Trimming took 3 bases from V and 6 from J; bases not matched to a gene: 9. As DNA, the CDR3 is TGTGCCAGCAGTTTGGGTACAGGGGGCTGGGGTCAGCCCCAGCATTTT. Translation gives CASSLGTGGWGQPQHF.

In its sample, this clonotype was seen a few times. The genes are TRBV7-8 and TRBJ2-1, with D hard to call. Germline V gene lookup returns CDR1 SGHVS and CDR2 FQNEAQ. With 6 bases removed from V and 8 bases from J, the gap between germline ends came to 14 bases. This CDR3 has 13 residues. The DNA for the CDR3 is TGTGCCAGCAGACGCTGGCCCACGGATGAGCAGTTCTTC. This encodes CASRRWPTDEQFF.

This chain joins TRBV6-1 and TRBJ2-7, with 13 bases aligning to TRBD2. Germline V gene sequence: CDR1 MNHNS, CDR2 SASEGT. J was trimmed by 5 bases and V by 6 bases; bases with no gene match: 7. There are 15 residues in the CDR3. Written as DNA, the CDR3 is TGTGCCAGCAGGGGACTAGCGGGGATATCCCACGAGCAGTACGTC. It specifies CASRGLAGISHEQYV.

A few counts support this clonotype. CDR3 nucleotides: TGTGCCAGCAGCCCCACCGGGGGGAGGGGCGAAAAACTGTTTTTT. Protein product: CASSPTGGRGEKLFF. This chain links TRBV9 with TRBJ1-4; maybe TRBD1 (5 bases). With 4 bases removed from V and 8 bases from J, the gap between germline ends came to 18 bases. CDR1 and CDR2 from the germline V gene are SGDLS and YYNGEE. The CDR3 extends over 15 amino acids.

This clonotype was counted only a few times. CDR3 in amino acids: CASSRQTGANVLTF. CDR3 bases: TGCGCCAGCAGCCGACAGACTGGGGCCAACGTCCTGACTTTC. This chain joins TRBV5-1 and TRBJ2-6, with TRBD1 as a possible D gene (5 bases). V was trimmed by 4 bases and J by 2 bases, leaving 7 bases between them. The CDR3 spans 14 residues. Looked up from germline, CDR1 is SGHRS and CDR2 is YFSETQ.